The 28 T cell receptor beta chains in this list originate from one sample, sequenced in a study of shared clonotypes between healthy human individuals. Sequencing was performed with immunoSEQ multiplex PCR; in TCRdb, only in-frame clones are kept and a portion is missing. The sample consists of 2,500,000 or so clones, approximately 94% of them appearing once. What was sequenced was naive CD4+ T cells sorted from blood. Subset in this sample: CD45RA+ positively selected. These receptors originate from a man younger than 35 in good health.

The chain combines TRBV18 with TRBJ2-1; D is possibly TRBD2 (6 bases). Germline values: CDR1 KGHSH, CDR2 LQKENI. The CDR3 contains 16 residues. Trimming took 1 base from V and 7 from J, leaving 17 bases between them. The CDR3 DNA reads as TGTGCCAGCTCACCACTCCTGCGGGGAGCCCTGAATGAGCAGTTCTTC. Protein: CASSPLLRGALNEQFF.

This chain joins TRBV7-8 and TRBJ2-7; unclear D gene. Germline CDR1 and CDR2: SGHVS and FQNEAQ. V was pared by 1 base and J by 4 bases, with 5 bases between. The CDR3 is 12 amino acids. CDR3: CASSLVPYEQYF. CDR3 coding DNA: TGTGCCAGCAGCTTAGTTCCGTACGAGCAGTACTTC.

V usage is TRBV28 and J usage is TRBJ1-1; TRBD1 might be the D (6 bases). The ends were cut back, 2 bases at V and 4 bases at J, with 14 bases in the middle. The CDR3 sequence is 15 residues long. Germline CDR1 and CDR2: MDHEN and SYDVKM. CDR3 in DNA: TGTGCCAGCAGTTTAGGCGGGGCAGGGGCCACTGAAGCTTTCTTT. Its protein is CASSLGGAGATEAFF.

As to this clone: The same CDR3 also results from other DNA sequences found in this sample. The CDR3 nucleotides are TGTGCCAGCAGCTCGGGAGTCTATGGCTACACCTTC. Its translation: CASSSGVYGYTF. The chain is built from TRBV7-9 and TRBJ1-2; D uncertain. Germline V lookup: CDR1 SEHNR, CDR2 FQNEAQ (reference sequence). Between the trimmed V and J ends, which lost 4 bases and 4 bases, there was a span of 7 bases. This CDR3 has 12 amino acids.

The chain joins TRBV19 to TRBJ1-5, with no clear D. V lost 4 bases and J 4 bases, leaving 8 bases between the germline ends. Germline CDR1 reads LNHDA; CDR2 reads SQIVND (reference sequence). The CDR3 has 13 residues. The CDR3 coding sequence is TGTGCCAGTAGTAACGGCGATAATCAGCCCCAGCATTTT. Protein sequence: CASSNGDNQPQHF.

The chain is built from TRBV4-1 and TRBJ2-3; D not certain. Germline CDR1 reads MGHRA; CDR2 reads YSYEKL. The V end was cut by 3 bases, the J end by 8 bases, with 9 bases between. The CDR3 sequence is 12 residues long. The CDR3 reads CASSQPVGTQYF. The DNA of the CDR3 is TGCGCCAGCAGCCAGCCCGTAGGTACGCAGTATTTT.

This chain uses TRBV18 with TRBJ2-2; TRBD1 might be the D (6 bases). Germline-derived CDR1 and CDR2 are KGHSH and LQKENI. Deletions cut 2 bases from V and 7 bases from J, with 11 bases between. This CDR3 is 14 amino acids long. CDR3 in amino acids: CASSPSAQGGELFF. The CDR3 DNA sequence: TGTGCCAGCTCACCATCCGCACAGGGCGGGGAGCTGTTTTTT.

This chain connects TRBV19 to TRBJ2-2; D remains unclear. The germline V and J ends were trimmed by 6 bases and 1 base, with 6 bases remaining between them. The CDR3 is 13 residues long. Germline assignment: CDR1 LNHDA and CDR2 SQIVND (reference sequence). In nucleotides, the CDR3 is TGTGCCAGTAGACCACAGAACACCGGGGAGCTGTTTTTT. This gives the protein CASRPQNTGELFF.

This clone appeared a few times. J is TRBJ1-5 and V is TRBV29-1; D might be TRBD1 (6 bases). Trimming pared 5 bases from V and 4 bases from J, leaving 12 bases between. Germline assignment: CDR1 SQVTM and CDR2 ANQGSEA. This CDR3 is built from 13 residues. In nucleotides, the CDR3 is TGCAGCGTTTCCGGGACATTAAATCAGCCCCAGCATTTT. Protein: CSVSGTLNQPQHF.

The rearrangement uses TRBV5-5 and TRBJ2-1; the match to TRBD2 covers 15 bases. This CDR3 is 17 amino acids long. Germline V gene sequence: CDR1 SGHKS, CDR2 YYEKEE (reference sequence). Trimming at V came to 4 bases and at J to 3 bases, leaving 5 bases not matched to a gene. CDR3 in amino acids: CASSGGLAGGVYNEQFF. CDR3 nucleotide sequence: TGTGCCAGCAGCGGGGGACTAGCGGGAGGAGTCTACAATGAGCAGTTCTTC.

The chain carries TRBV6-1 and TRBJ2-1; no clear D. CDR3 length: 12 residues. V lost 7 bases to trimming and J lost 5 bases, with 9 bases between them. Looked up from germline, CDR1 is MNHNS and CDR2 is SASEGT. The CDR3 coding sequence is TGTGCCAGCACCCCTCGGAACAATGAGCAGTTCTTC. It codes for CASTPRNNEQFF.

This chain connects TRBV7-3 to TRBJ2-5; TRBD2 might be the D (6 bases). This CDR3 has 13 residues. The germline CDR1 and CDR2 sequences are SGHTA and FQGTGA. Between the trimmed V and J ends, which lost 4 bases and 10 bases, there was a span of 16 bases. CDR3 sequence reads: CASSSTEGTHQYF. The CDR3 nucleotides are TGTGCCAGCAGCTCCACGGAGGGGACCCACCAGTACTTC.

This chain links TRBV6-1 with TRBJ2-7; unclear D gene. CDR3 length equals 11 residues. Trimming shortened V by 1 base and J by 9 bases, and 7 bases separated the two germline ends. The germline V gene encodes CDR1 MNHNS and CDR2 SASEGT. The CDR3 spells CASSEGLPQYF. CDR3 coding DNA: TGTGCCAGCAGTGAAGGACTTCCGCAGTACTTC.

This chain joins TRBV6-1 and TRBJ2-4, with D perhaps matching TRBD1 or TRBD2 (5 bases each). This CDR3 contains 14 residues. The germline V gene encodes CDR1 MNHNS and CDR2 SASEGT. Trimming removed 7 bases at V and 9 bases at J, with 19 bases between. This chain's CDR3 is CASTRDLGGGIQYF. The DNA of the CDR3 is TGTGCCAGCACTAGGGACCTTGGCGGTGGCATTCAGTACTTC.

V is TRBV27 and J is TRBJ2-7; a possible D gene is TRBD1 (6 bases). The CDR3 consists of 12 residues. Germline CDR1 is MNHEY and CDR2 is SMNVEV (reference sequence). Deletions cut 3 bases from V and 6 bases from J, with 9 bases between. CDR3 amino acids: CASSFEGGEQYF. In DNA, the CDR3 is TGTGCCAGCAGTTTTGAAGGGGGCGAGCAGTACTTC.

The chain has TRBV5-1 and TRBJ1-3, with TRBD1 identical over 9 bases. The CDR3 covers 14 residues. J gave up 9 bases and V 3 bases, and 7 bases lay outside the gene matches. CDR1 and CDR2 from the germline V gene are SGHRS and YFSETQ. CDR3 coding DNA: TGCGCCAGCAGCTCGGGACAGGGTGGAGGCACCATATATTTT. Amino acid sequence: CASSSGQGGGTIYF.

Turning to this clone: The sample holds other DNA sequences that translate to the same CDR3. The chain employs TRBV5-4 and TRBJ2-7; tentatively, D is TRBD1 or TRBD2 (5 bases each). Germline values: CDR1 SGHNT, CDR2 YYREEE (reference sequence). The CDR3 contains 13 residues. Trimming took off 3 bases at V and 0 bases at J, with 7 bases between the two ends. Written as DNA, the CDR3 is TGTGCCAGCAGCTCCGGGACCTCCTACGAGCAGTACTTC. Its translation is CASSSGTSYEQYF.

CDR3 nucleotides: TGCGCCAGCAGCGGGGGGCCTAATGAAAAACTGTTTTTT. Residues: CASSGGPNEKLFF. The chain uses TRBV5-1 and TRBJ1-4; D possibly corresponds to TRBD1 (6 bases). CDR1 SGHRS and CDR2 YFSETQ come from the germline V gene. Trimming pared 4 bases from V and 3 bases from J, leaving 7 bases between. The CDR3 runs 13 residues. Looking up the rest from reference TRBV5-1 and TRBJ1-4 gives the full variable domain: KAGVTQTPRYLIKTRGQQVTLSCSPISGHRSVSWYQQTPGQGLQFLFEYFSETQRNKGNFPGRFSGRQFSNSRSEMNVSTLELGDSALYLCASSGGPNEKLFFGSGTQLSVL.

The rearrangement links TRBV11-3 to TRBJ2-5, with D possibly matching TRBD2 (7 bases). Germline V gene data show CDR1 as SGHNT and CDR2 as YENEEA. V gave up 5 bases and J gave up 5 bases, with 18 bases separating them. This CDR3 contains 15 residues. CDR3 in DNA: TGTGCCAGCAGCCTCTTTGGGGGGGCAGGGGAGACCCAGTACTTC. Protein: CASSLFGGAGETQYF.

The chain couples TRBV10-3 to TRBJ1-5; 7 nucleotides match TRBD1. Germline CDR1 ENHRY, CDR2 SYGVKD. V lost 6 bases, J lost 2 bases, and 7 bases stayed unmatched. CDR3 length: 15 residues. Here the CDR3 reads CAIRSTGDGNQPQHF. CDR3 nucleotides: TGTGCCATCAGAAGTACAGGGGATGGCAATCAGCCCCAGCATTTT.

This rearrangement joins TRBV7-2 to TRBJ1-5; tentatively, D is TRBD1 (5 bases). Germline CDR1 is SGHTA and CDR2 is FQGNSA. This CDR3 spans 12 amino acids. V gave up 2 bases and J gave up 9 bases, with 8 bases separating them. Here the CDR3 reads CASSLMGGPQHF. Written as DNA, the CDR3 is TGTGCCAGCAGCTTAATGGGGGGGCCCCAGCATTTT.

The DNA of the CDR3 is TGTGCCTGGGCGGACAGGCAGAACACTGAAGCTTTCTTT. Translated, it gives CAWADRQNTEAFF. The chain employs TRBV30 and TRBJ1-1, with 7 nucleotides matching TRBD1. The CDR3 sequence is 13 residues long. Germline V lookup: CDR1 GTSNPN, CDR2 SVGIG (reference sequence). J was trimmed by 1 base and V by 5 bases; bases with no gene match: 4.

In this sample, this clone turned up a few times. The chain uses TRBV10-1 and TRBJ1-1; D is ambiguous. Germline CDR1 WNHNN, CDR2 SYGVQD (reference sequence). The CDR3 loop spans 12 amino acids. The ends were cut back, 0 bases at V and 11 bases at J, with 10 bases in the middle. The CDR3 is CASSESKGSAFF. The CDR3 nucleotides read TGCGCCAGCAGTGAGTCGAAGGGATCCGCTTTCTTT.

This clone has a handful of counts. The sample contains more than one DNA sequence encoding this CDR3. The gene calls are TRBV30 and TRBJ1-2; 9 bases match TRBD1. Trimming at V came to 5 bases and at J to 2 bases, leaving 3 bases not matched to a gene. The germline V gene encodes CDR1 GTSNPN and CDR2 SVGIG (reference sequence). There are 13 residues in the CDR3. The CDR3 sequence: CAWGQGKNYGYTF. The CDR3, as DNA: TGTGCCTGGGGACAGGGGAAGAACTATGGCTACACCTTC.

The chain has TRBV6-5 and TRBJ2-7, with 7 bases identical to TRBD1. The trim removed 6 bases at V and 2 bases at J, leaving 7 bases unmatched. This CDR3 region has 14 residues. Germline V gives CDR1 MNHEY, CDR2 SVGAGI. The chain's CDR3 is CASSLQGTAYEQYF. The DNA for the CDR3 is TGTGCCAGCAGCTTACAGGGGACCGCCTACGAGCAGTACTTC.

This clone was detected only once. The chain combines TRBV11-2 with TRBJ2-3; D remains ambiguous. This CDR3 spans 13 amino acids. The germline V and J ends were trimmed by 5 bases and 7 bases, with 13 bases remaining between them. Germline CDR1 SGHAT, CDR2 FQNNGV. CDR3 residues: CASSPFADNTQYF. Here the CDR3 DNA reads TGTGCCAGCAGCCCGTTCGCGGATAATACGCAGTATTTT.

V gene TRBV5-5 combines with J gene TRBJ2-3; D is ambiguous. With 0 bases removed from V and 3 bases from J, the gap between germline ends came to 14 bases. The CDR3 has 16 residues. Germline V gene data show CDR1 as SGHKS and CDR2 as YYEKEE (reference sequence). The CDR3 nucleotides are TGTGCCAGCAGCTTGGAGAATCCCCAGAGAACAGATACGCAGTATTTT. Its translation: CASSLENPQRTDTQYF.

The V and J genes are TRBV6-4 and TRBJ2-2; TRBD2 is a possible D gene (6 bases). V lost 5 bases to trimming and J lost 3 bases, with 10 bases between them. This CDR3 comprises 14 residues. In germline, CDR1 is MRHNA, CDR2 SNTAGT. The CDR3 DNA follows: TGTGCCAGCAGTCAGGGACTTCACACCGGGGAGCTGTTTTTT. It codes for CASSQGLHTGELFF.